The 19 T cell receptor beta chains below all came from one sample that was sequenced in a study of T-cell memory formation after mild COVID-19. TCRdb re-called the 5' RACE reads through MiXCR, storing one row per CDR3 protein. The table has 350,000 to 400,000 distinct CDR3 sequences, 20% to 25% seen once; the top ten hold about an eighth. What was sequenced was PBMCs or a T cell subset sorted from them (not recorded which). The receptors were sampled from an adult woman who had mild COVID-19 (a few samples of this study predate the infection). Cell type and time point are not known.

The chain uses TRBV3-1 and TRBJ2-3; no firm D call. Looked up from germline, CDR1 is LGHDT and CDR2 is YNNKEL (reference sequence). The CDR3 length is 13 residues. The germline V and J ends were trimmed by 3 bases and 4 bases, with 8 bases remaining between them. CDR3 coding DNA: TGTGCCAGCAGCCAGCAGGCGCCAGATACGCAGTATTTT. It yields the protein CASSQQAPDTQYF.

In its sample, this clonotype was seen a few times. The CDR3 DNA reads TGCAGTGCCCGAAGGGACTCCTACGAGCAGTACTTC. Protein product: CSARRDSYEQYF. The J gene is TRBJ2-7, the V gene TRBV20-1; D ambiguous. V lost 6 bases, J lost 0 bases, and 9 bases lay in between. Germline values: CDR1 DFQATT, CDR2 SNEGSKA (reference sequence). The CDR3 contains 12 residues.

The J gene is TRBJ2-1, the V gene TRBV4-3; the match to TRBD2 covers 8 bases. The CDR3 totals 15 residues. Germline values: CDR1 LGHNA, CDR2 YSLEER. V was pared by 8 bases and J by 5 bases, with 11 bases of the junction left unmatched. CDR3 coding DNA: TGCGCCAGCGGGGGTTTGACTAGCGCCAACAATGAGCAGTTCTTC. Its protein product is CASGGLTSANNEQFF.

This clonotype was observed a handful of times. The V call is TRBV7-2, the J call TRBJ1-5; D gene ambiguous. The CDR3 consists of 16 residues. V lost 0 bases to trimming and J lost 0 bases, with 9 bases between them. Germline V gene sequence: CDR1 SGHTA, CDR2 FQGNSA. In DNA form, the CDR3 reads TGTGCCAGCAGCTTAGCGAGGCAGACTAGCAATCAGCCCCAGCATTTT. This translates into CASSLARQTSNQPQHF.

The chain joins TRBV9 to TRBJ2-3, with D possibly TRBD1 on 5 matching bases. Germline V gene sequence: CDR1 SGDLS, CDR2 YYNGEE. Trimming took 4 bases from V and 4 from J, leaving 16 bases between them. This CDR3 comprises 15 residues. The CDR3 DNA reads as TGTGCCAGCAGCCCAACAGGTCTAAGCGCAGATACGCAGTATTTT. Translation: CASSPTGLSADTQYF.

Only a few counts were recorded for this clonotype. The rearrangement uses TRBV4-2 and TRBJ1-2; 9 bases map to TRBD1. V lost 0 bases to trimming and J lost 6 bases; unmatched junction nucleotides: 8. The CDR3 length is 16 residues. The germline CDR1 and CDR2 sequences are LGHNA and YNFKEQ. CDR3 region: CASSQDLQTGGHGYTF. DNA for the CDR3: TGTGCCAGCAGCCAAGATCTCCAGACAGGGGGACATGGCTACACCTTC.

For the CDR3, the DNA is TGTGCCAGCAGCCAAGATCACGCCCAAAATGAGCAGTTCTTC. Its protein is CASSQDHAQNEQFF. The V and J genes are TRBV4-2 and TRBJ2-1; D is undetermined. Germline V gene lookup returns CDR1 LGHNA and CDR2 YNFKEQ. V lost 0 bases to trimming and J lost 7 bases, with 10 bases between them. The CDR3 spans 14 residues.

This clonotype appeared a few times. This CDR3 is CASGPWNEQFF. CDR3 in DNA: TGTGCCAGCGGCCCCTGGAATGAGCAGTTCTTC. This chain joins TRBV5-6 and TRBJ2-1; D is unresolved. The CDR3 totals 11 residues. V shed 7 bases and J shed 7 bases, with 9 bases lying between them. Germline-derived CDR1 and CDR2 are SGHDT and YYEEEE.

This clonotype was counted only a few times. The chain employs TRBV9 and TRBJ2-7; 7 bases line up with TRBD1. The junction had 6 bases not matched to a gene; V was cut back by 7 bases and J by 5 bases. The germline gives CDR1 SGDLS, CDR2 YYNGEE. This CDR3 is built from 12 residues. This CDR3 is CASSGGMDEQYF. CDR3 DNA: TGTGCCAGCTCAGGGGGTATGGACGAGCAGTACTTC.

V usage is TRBV5-1 and J usage is TRBJ2-3; D assignment may be TRBD1 or TRBD2 (5 bases each). CDR3 length equals 15 residues. Deletions cut 0 bases from V and 0 bases from J, with 8 bases between. The V gene's germline CDR1 is SGHRS and CDR2 YFSETQ. CDR3 protein: CASSLAGTSTDTQYF. CDR3 DNA sequence: TGCGCCAGCAGCTTGGCCGGGACCAGCACAGATACGCAGTATTTT.

The sample holds many counts of this clonotype. This chain uses TRBV5-1 with TRBJ2-1, with 10 bases aligning to TRBD2. Per germline, CDR1 SGHRS and CDR2 YFSETQ. The CDR3 covers 19 residues. The trim removed 4 bases at V and 0 bases at J, leaving 13 bases unmatched. For the CDR3, the DNA is TGCGCCAGCAGCCCATCTAGCGGGAGCCGAATTGGCTCCTACAATGAGCAGTTCTTC. Its protein is CASSPSSGSRIGSYNEQFF.

This clonotype was detected a few times. The V and J genes are TRBV6-5 and TRBJ1-4; D gene uncertain. Germline V lookup: CDR1 MNHEY, CDR2 SVGAGI. The V gene lost 0 bases and the J gene lost 7 bases, with 6 bases spanning the gap. The CDR3 runs to 13 residues. The CDR3, as DNA: TGTGCCAGCAGTTACTCCCCTCCTGAAAAACTGTTTTTT. Encoded protein: CASSYSPPEKLFF.

This clonotype was detected a few times. The rearrangement joins TRBV20-1 to TRBJ2-7; D ambiguous. In germline, CDR1 is DFQATT, CDR2 SNEGSKA (reference sequence). There are 14 residues in the CDR3. V was clipped by 4 bases and J by 2 bases, with 15 bases between them. In DNA form, the CDR3 reads TGCAGTGCTACGCGACCCGTACGCCCCTACGAGCAGTACTTC. Amino acids: CSATRPVRPYEQYF.

The chain joins TRBV5-1 to TRBJ1-5, with TRBD1 matching 10 bases. The CDR3 is 15 residues long. J lost 5 bases, V lost 4 bases, and 6 bases had no gene match. From germline, CDR1 is SGHRS and CDR2 YFSETQ. The CDR3 reads CASSLGTGEYQPQHF. The CDR3, as DNA: TGCGCCAGCAGCCTAGGGACAGGGGAATATCAGCCCCAGCATTTT.

This clonotype was recorded at least ten times. The V and J genes are TRBV7-2 and TRBJ1-1, with 7 bases lining up with TRBD1. Germline trimming cut 5 bases from V and 8 bases from J; bases unmatched to any gene: 8. This CDR3 has 13 residues. The V gene's germline CDR1 is SGHTA and CDR2 FQGNSA. CDR3 in DNA: TGTGCCAGCAGCCCCGACAGGGTGCAGGAAGCTTTCTTT. Its translation: CASSPDRVQEAFF.

This clonotype has just a few counts. The chain couples TRBV6-5 to TRBJ2-7, with D possibly being TRBD1 or TRBD2 (5 bases each). The germline V and J ends were trimmed by 4 bases and 0 bases, with 13 bases remaining between them. There are 15 residues in the CDR3. Germline V gene data show CDR1 as MNHEY and CDR2 as SVGAGI. The CDR3 reads CASSSHRRSSYEQYF. CDR3 bases: TGTGCCAGCAGTTCTCACAGGAGGAGCTCCTACGAGCAGTACTTC.

Of note for this clonotype: Germline and junction disagree at one end, which may indicate a read error. The V call is TRBV7-7, the J call TRBJ2-3, with 9 bases fitting TRBD2. Germline CDR1 is SSHAT and CDR2 is FNYEAQ (reference sequence). The length of the CDR3 is 16 residues. The CDR3 spells CASSLRPAGGLDTQYF. As DNA, the CDR3 is TGTGCTAGCAGCTTACGTCCGGCGGGAGGGCTTGATACGCAGTATTTT.

The genes are TRBV5-4 and TRBJ1-1; D uncertain. V lost 0 bases, J lost 1 base, and 7 bases lay in between. The CDR3 is made up of 14 amino acids. Germline loops: CDR1 SGHNT, CDR2 YYREEE (reference sequence). The CDR3 DNA is TGTGCCAGCAGCTTGGAAGGCCAGAACACTGAAGCTTTCTTT. Its translation is CASSLEGQNTEAFF.

The J gene is TRBJ2-7, the V gene TRBV5-4, with 14 bases aligning to TRBD2. The ends lost 4 bases at V and 3 bases at J; junction bases unmatched: 6. The CDR3 has 16 residues. The germline CDR1 and CDR2 sequences are SGHNT and YYREEE (reference sequence). The CDR3 coding sequence is TGTGCCAGCAGCCGGGGGGGGACTAGCGGGAGCTACGAGCAGTACTTC. This gives the protein CASSRGGTSGSYEQYF.